These 2 T cell receptor beta chains were sequenced from one sample in a study of identical twins. From the 5' RACE reads, TCRdb called clonotypes with MiXCR, one entry per CDR3 protein. Of about 530,000 distinct CDR3 sequences listed, about 15% are singletons. A further study also used this sample, focusing on yellow fever vaccine responses in identical twins.

Material: CD4+ T cells sorted from blood. Receptors originate from a woman in her late teens or twenties in good health.

V and J are TRBV5-1 and TRBJ2-7; TRBD1 matches at 10 bases. Germline V gene lookup returns CDR1 SGHRS and CDR2 YFSETQ. CDR3 length: 16 amino acids. With 5 bases clipped from V and 4 bases from J, the junction kept 12 bases outside the gene matches. CDR3 coding DNA: TGCGCCAGCAGTCCAAGGACAGGGGGGGATTCGTACGAGCAGTACTTC. Amino acid sequence: CASSPRTGGDSYEQYF. Drawing the rest from reference TRBV5-1 and TRBJ2-7, the complete variable domain is KAGVTQTPRYLIKTRGQQVTLSCSPISGHRSVSWYQQTPGQGLQFLFEYFSETQRNKGNFPGRFSGRQFSNSRSEMNVSTLELGDSALYLCASSPRTGGDSYEQYFGPGTRLTVT.

This clonotype was picked up a small number of times. The rearrangement uses TRBV4-1 and TRBJ2-2; D unresolved. V shed 0 bases and J shed 3 bases, with 8 bases lying between them. In germline, CDR1 is MGHRA, CDR2 YSYEKL. CDR3 size: 15 residues. CDR3 sequence (DNA): TGCGCCAGCAGCCAAGAGGTTAGGGACACCGGGGAGCTGTTTTTT. Protein sequence: CASSQEVRDTGELFF.